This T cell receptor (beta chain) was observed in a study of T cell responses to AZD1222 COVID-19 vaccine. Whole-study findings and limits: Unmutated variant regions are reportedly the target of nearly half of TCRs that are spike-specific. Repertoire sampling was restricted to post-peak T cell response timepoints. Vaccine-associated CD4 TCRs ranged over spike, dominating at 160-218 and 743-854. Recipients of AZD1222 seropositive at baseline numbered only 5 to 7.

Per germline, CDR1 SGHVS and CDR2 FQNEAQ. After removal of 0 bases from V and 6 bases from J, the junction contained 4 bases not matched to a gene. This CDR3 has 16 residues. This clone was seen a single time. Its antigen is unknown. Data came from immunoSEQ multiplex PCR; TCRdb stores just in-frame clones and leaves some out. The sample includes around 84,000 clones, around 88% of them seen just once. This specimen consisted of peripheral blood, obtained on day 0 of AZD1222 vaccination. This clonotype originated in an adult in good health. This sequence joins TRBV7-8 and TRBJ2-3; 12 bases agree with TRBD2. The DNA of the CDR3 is TGTGCCAGCAGCTTAGCTCTAGCGGGGGGGCTGGATACGCAGTATTTT. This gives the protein CASSLALAGGLDTQYF. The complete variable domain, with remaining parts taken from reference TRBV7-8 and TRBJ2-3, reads GAGVSQSPRYKVAKRGQDVALRCDPISGHVSLFWYQQALGQGPEFLTYFQNEAQLDKSGLPSDRFFAERPEGSVSTLKIQRTQQEDSAVYLCASSLALAGGLDTQYFGPGTRLTVL.